The next 14 T cell receptor beta chains were all read from a single sample in a study of identical twins. TCRdb used MiXCR to reprocess the 5' RACE reads, holding one entry per CDR3 protein. The table has approximately 210,000 distinct CDR3 sequences, approximately 16% seen once. A further study also used this sample, focusing on T cells expressing NK-cell markers.

Sequencing was carried out using CD8+ T cells sorted from blood. These receptors all stem from a woman aged 18-30 years in good health.

The rearrangement joins TRBV7-9 to TRBJ2-6; no definite D call. This CDR3 comprises 13 residues. Trimming stripped 5 bases from V and 3 bases from J, with 5 bases between. Germline CDR1 and CDR2: SEHNR and FQNEAQ (reference sequence). DNA of the CDR3: TGTGCCAGCAGCGCGTATGGGGCCAACGTCCTGACTTTC. Translation: CASSAYGANVLTF. Combining the CDR3 with reference TRBV7-9 and TRBJ2-6 gives the whole variable domain DTGVSQNPRHKITKRGQNVTFRCDPISEHNRLYWYRQTLGQGPEFLTYFQNEAQLEKSRLLSDRFSAERPKGSFSTLEIQRTEQGDSAMYLCASSAYGANVLTFGAGSRLTVL.

This clonotype was picked up a small number of times. The V gene is TRBV7-9, the J gene TRBJ2-5; D uncertain. Trimming pared 4 bases from V and 2 bases from J, leaving 5 bases between. This CDR3 is built from 12 residues. Germline values: CDR1 SEHNR, CDR2 FQNEAQ (reference sequence). The chain's CDR3 is CASSSPQETQYF. The DNA of the CDR3 is TGTGCCAGCAGCTCCCCGCAAGAGACCCAGTACTTC. Looking up the rest from reference TRBV7-9 and TRBJ2-5 gives the full variable domain: DTGVSQNPRHKITKRGQNVTFRCDPISEHNRLYWYRQTLGQGPEFLTYFQNEAQLEKSRLLSDRFSAERPKGSFSTLEIQRTEQGDSAMYLCASSSPQETQYFGPGTRLLVL.

This clonotype was seen a handful of times. The genes are TRBV29-1 and TRBJ2-5; D possibly corresponds to TRBD2 (5 bases). Germline V gene sequence: CDR1 SQVTM, CDR2 ANQGSEA. Trimming cost V 7 bases and J 5 bases, with 26 bases left between them. This CDR3 spans 16 amino acids. Written as DNA, the CDR3 is TGCAGCGCCCATGCCCCGACCTGGAATCGAGGGGAGACCCAGTACTTC. Protein sequence: CSAHAPTWNRGETQYF.

This clonotype has just a few counts. This chain uses TRBV14 with TRBJ2-1; D is ambiguous. The germline gives CDR1 SGHDN, CDR2 FVKESK. The V gene lost 0 bases and the J gene lost 5 bases, with 2 bases spanning the gap. The CDR3 has 12 amino acids. The CDR3 region has the DNA TGTGCCAGCAGCCAAGATAACAATGAGCAGTTCTTC. Translated: CASSQDNNEQFF.

This clonotype was picked up a small number of times. The chain uses TRBV7-8 and TRBJ2-7, with D possibly TRBD1 on 5 matching bases. Germline loops: CDR1 SGHVS, CDR2 FQNEAQ. The CDR3 has 13 amino acids. The V gene lost 3 bases and the J gene lost 2 bases, with 8 bases spanning the gap. The CDR3 protein is CASSFRQTYEQYF. The CDR3 region has the DNA TGTGCCAGCAGCTTTCGACAGACCTACGAGCAGTACTTC.

The chain is built from TRBV6-1 and TRBJ2-1, with 7 bases lining up with TRBD2. The CDR3 is made up of 16 amino acids. The junction had 11 bases not matched to a gene; V was cut back by 6 bases and J by 3 bases. Germline lookup yields CDR1 MNHNS and CDR2 SASEGT. CDR3 sequence: CASSTEGLVGYNEQFF. The CDR3 DNA follows: TGTGCCAGCAGCACCGAAGGACTAGTGGGCTACAATGAGCAGTTCTTC.

As DNA, the CDR3 is TGCAGTGCTCCGGATATCGTCTCCCTCAATGAGCAGTTCTTC. Translated, it gives CSAPDIVSLNEQFF. V gene TRBV20-1 combines with J gene TRBJ2-1; unclear D gene. V was shortened by 5 bases and J by 6 bases, with 17 bases between the two germline ends. CDR1 and CDR2 (germline): DFQATT, SNEGSKA (reference sequence). This CDR3 is built from 14 residues.

This clonotype occurred many times. The rearrangement uses TRBV11-2 and TRBJ2-1; TRBD2 is a possible D gene (6 bases). The CDR3 sequence is 19 residues long. The germline V gene encodes CDR1 SGHAT and CDR2 FQNNGV. With 2 bases removed from V and 3 bases from J, the gap between germline ends came to 23 bases. The CDR3 DNA follows: TGTGCCAGCAGCTTAAAATTTTGGGCGGCTAGCGTAATCTACAATGAGCAGTTCTTC. Amino acids: CASSLKFWAASVIYNEQFF.

The rearrangement uses TRBV9 and TRBJ1-2, with 7 bases matching TRBD1. Per the germline V gene, CDR1 is SGDLS and CDR2 is YYNGEE. This CDR3 contains 14 residues. V lost 4 bases, J lost 5 bases, and 8 bases stayed unmatched. The CDR3 DNA reads TGTGCCAGCAGCTCCGACAGGGACCGGTATGGCTACACCTTC. Encoded protein: CASSSDRDRYGYTF.

The rearrangement joins TRBV29-1 to TRBJ2-7, with D possibly matching TRBD1 (5 bases). The CDR3 runs to 12 residues. Trimming removed 4 bases from V and 3 bases from J, with 10 bases in between. Per germline, CDR1 SQVTM and CDR2 ANQGSEA. The CDR3 here is CSVVGQGYEQYF. The CDR3 nucleotides are TGCAGCGTTGTTGGGCAGGGCTACGAGCAGTACTTC.

This clonotype was counted only a few times. Here the CDR3 reads CASSYSEQGTSYEQYF. The CDR3 coding sequence is TGTGCCAGCAGTTATTCCGAACAGGGGACCTCCTACGAGCAGTACTTC. The genes are TRBV6-2 or TRBV6-3 and TRBJ2-7; TRBD1 agrees at 7 bases. After removal of 3 bases from V and 0 bases from J, the junction contained 8 bases not matched to a gene. Germline values: CDR1 MNHEY, CDR2 SVGEGT. This CDR3 spans 16 amino acids.

The sample holds a few counts of this clonotype. The chain has TRBV15 and TRBJ1-2, with 7 bases matching TRBD1. Trimming at V came to 0 bases and at J to 7 bases, leaving 5 bases not matched to a gene. The CDR3 covers 14 residues. In germline, CDR1 is LNHNV, CDR2 YYDKDF (reference sequence). The chain's CDR3 is CATSREEGALGYTF. CDR3 coding DNA: TGTGCCACCAGCAGAGAGGAGGGGGCGCTTGGCTACACCTTC.

V gene TRBV6-6 combines with J gene TRBJ2-7; D is unclear. The length of the CDR3 is 12 residues. Trimming shortened V by 4 bases and J by 5 bases, and 9 bases separated the two germline ends. The germline V gene encodes CDR1 MNHNY and CDR2 SVGAGI (reference sequence). This CDR3 is CASSSLENEQYF. The CDR3 region has the DNA TGTGCCAGCAGTTCTCTGGAGAACGAGCAGTACTTC.

This clonotype occurred many times. This chain joins TRBV25-1 and TRBJ2-7, with 8 bases aligning to TRBD2. The CDR3 extends over 15 amino acids. V was clipped by 2 bases and J by 3 bases; unmatched bases: 6. Germline CDR1 is MGHDK and CDR2 is SYGVNS. CDR3 region: CASSEGSSGYYEQYF. The CDR3 nucleotides are TGTGCCAGCAGTGAAGGGTCTAGCGGGTACTACGAGCAGTACTTC.